The 10 T cell receptor beta chains presented below share a single source sample, sequenced in a study of shared clonotypes between healthy human individuals. The naive CD8 population came from CD45RO-negative cells selected for CCR7, without terminally differentiated effector memory CD45RA+ cells. This table comes from immunoSEQ multiplex PCR, and its TCRdb copy is limited to in-frame clones, with some not included. Of about 580,000 clones listed, more than 95% are singletons. The sequenced material came from naive CD8+ T cells sorted from blood. These receptors all come from a man aged 30 to 45 in good health.

The gene calls are TRBV10-3 and TRBJ1-1; D not resolved. CDR3 length equals 14 residues. CDR1 is ENHRY and CDR2 is SYGVKD in the germline V gene. The V and J ends lost 9 bases and 4 bases respectively, with 18 bases between them. The CDR3 DNA sequence: TGTGCCATGTCAGGATCGGCCCCGGGCACTGAAGCTTTCTTT. This sequence encodes CAMSGSAPGTEAFF.

The chain has TRBV4-3 and TRBJ2-7; TRBD2 agrees at 9 bases. V was clipped by 0 bases and J by 5 bases; unmatched bases: 5. Germline loops: CDR1 LGHNA, CDR2 YSLEER. The CDR3 extends over 15 amino acids. The CDR3 protein is CASSQDAGGLHEQYF. CDR3 nucleotides: TGCGCCAGCAGCCAAGATGCGGGAGGGCTCCACGAGCAGTACTTC.

The rearrangement links TRBV9 to TRBJ2-7; the D is unclear. The CDR3 length is 15 residues. The V and J ends lost 3 bases and 5 bases respectively, with 18 bases between them. Looked up from germline, CDR1 is SGDLS and CDR2 is YYNGEE. CDR3 sequence reads: CASSGEAVPIDEQYF. The CDR3 nucleotides read TGTGCCAGCAGCGGAGAAGCCGTCCCGATCGACGAGCAGTACTTC. Full variable domain (remainder filled in from reference TRBV9 and TRBJ2-7): DSGVTQTPKHLITATGQRVTLRCSPRSGDLSVYWYQQSLDQGLQFLIQYYNGEERAKGNILERFSAQQFPDLHSELNLSSLELGDSALYFCASSGEAVPIDEQYFGPGTRLTVT.

The genes are TRBV7-8 and TRBJ2-5; 11 bases agree with TRBD2. The CDR3 loop spans 20 amino acids. Unmatched junction bases numbered 13, after V lost 1 base and J lost 0 bases. The germline V gene has CDR1 SGHVS and CDR2 FQNEAQ. The CDR3 spells CASSLVPRGLAAMYQETQYF. The CDR3 bases are TGTGCCAGCAGCTTAGTTCCTCGGGGACTAGCGGCTATGTACCAAGAGACCCAGTACTTC.

This clone was seen just once. CDR3 DNA sequence: TGCAGCGTTCGGGCAGCTGGAAACTATGGCTACACCTTC. Translating it yields CSVRAAGNYGYTF. The rearrangement uses TRBV29-1 and TRBJ1-2; D remains unclear. V gave up 5 bases and J gave up 2 bases, with 12 bases separating them. Per germline, CDR1 SQVTM and CDR2 ANQGSEA. The CDR3 has 13 residues.

This rearrangement joins TRBV11-2 to TRBJ2-7; maybe TRBD2 (6 bases). The V gene lost 2 bases and the J gene lost 2 bases, with 10 bases spanning the gap. Per germline, CDR1 SGHAT and CDR2 FQNNGV. The CDR3 is 14 residues long. CDR3 DNA sequence: TGTGCCAGCAGCTTATTTTCGGGGGCCTACGAGCAGTACTTC. It encodes CASSLFSGAYEQYF.

The chain combines TRBV21-1 with TRBJ1-5; the table names TRBD1, a call not compared with the DNA. TRBV21-1 is shown as a pseudogene. CDR3 length equals 14 residues. The CDR3 region has the DNA TGTGCCAGAGTCCCCAGGAAAAGCAATCAGCCCCAGCATTTT. Translation: CARVPRKSNQPQHF.

V is TRBV9 and J is TRBJ2-2; D uncertain. The germline V and J ends were trimmed by 3 bases and 8 bases, with 8 bases remaining between them. Germline CDR1 reads SGDLS; CDR2 reads YYNGEE. The CDR3 consists of 12 residues. CDR3 amino acids: CASSASRGELFF. CDR3 nucleotide sequence: TGTGCCAGCAGCGCCTCTCGGGGGGAGCTGTTTTTT.

The chain combines TRBV29-1 with TRBJ2-7, with 10 bases fitting TRBD1. V shed 3 bases and J 6 bases; nucleotides not matched to a gene: 8. The CDR3 loop spans 14 amino acids. Germline V CDR1 and CDR2: SQVTM, ANQGSEA. The CDR3 bases are TGCAGCGTTGATATGACAGGGGGCCGGGGCGAGCAGTACTTC. This encodes CSVDMTGGRGEQYF.

The rearrangement uses TRBV7-9 and TRBJ2-1; tentatively, D is TRBD1 (7 bases). Trimming pared 1 base from V and 5 bases from J, leaving 15 bases between. Germline assignment: CDR1 SEHNR and CDR2 FQNEAQ (reference sequence). CDR3 length: 16 residues. CDR3 protein: CASSLVGRGEDNEQFF. CDR3 DNA: TGTGCCAGCAGCTTAGTTGGCAGGGGGGAGGACAATGAGCAGTTCTTC.